This paragraph reports one TCR beta chain. The antigen remains unidentified. This specimen comes from a study of neoadjuvant anti-PD-1 for oral cavity cancer. The study, taken as a whole, reports: PBMC Gini-index clonality exceeded responders' in non-responders post-nivolumab. Higher pretreatment blood Treg/Th17 ratios correlated with higher pretreatment blood and lower post-treatment tumor TCRbeta clonality.

Six replicates per PBMC sample, mostly from around 500 ng of genomic DNA. The method was immunoSEQ multiplex PCR; TCRdb's version includes in-frame clones alone and lacks a portion of them. The sample has some 17,000 clones, approximately 70% seen once. The germline V gene has CDR1 SGHRS and CDR2 YFSETQ. The CDR3 sequence is 14 residues long. Deletions cut 0 bases from V and 4 bases from J, with 7 bases between. Blood cells were analyzed directly, without culture or expansion. Specimen: PBMCs, collected before nivolumab (anti-PD-1) treatment. The source is a person aged 40-85 years with oral cavity squamous cell carcinoma. The chain carries TRBV5-1 and TRBJ2-2; D is unclear. The CDR3 DNA reads as TGCGCCAGCAGCTTGGACCAGACCACCGGGGAGCTGTTTTTT. Translating it yields CASSLDQTTGELFF.